This T cell receptor beta chain was sequenced in a study of Ad26.COV2.S vaccination and SARS-CoV-2 variants. Study in general: Participants got Ad26.COV2.S intramuscularly, once or twice 56 days apart.

As for treatment: roughly 19 received Ad26.COV2.S at low or high dose, single or two shots; about 5 received placebo; per-sample allocation not given. Day 63 after the first injection of vaccine or placebo was the sampling time. The CDR3 spans 14 residues. V lost 0 bases and J 6 bases, leaving 12 bases between the germline ends. The germline gives CDR1 LNHNV, CDR2 YYDKDF (reference sequence). The data were produced by immunoSEQ multiplex PCR, yet TCRdb's version contains in-frame clones alone and is incomplete. The sample comprises hundreds of thousands of clones, around 90% of which are singletons, and 12% rests with the top ten.

The V gene is TRBV15, the J gene TRBJ2-7, with no clear D. The source was peripheral blood, collected in a trial of Ad26.COV2.S vaccine versus placebo. The receptor was isolated from a person aged 18-65 years who received the Ad26.COV2.S COVID-19 vaccine or a placebo. The CDR3 here is CATSREGAVLEQYF. CDR3 DNA: TGTGCCACCAGCAGAGAGGGTGCGGTCCTCGAGCAGTACTTC.